This T cell receptor (beta chain) is from a study of blood T cell repertoires in COVID-19 (dated by TCRdb to 2020 to 2021). For the study in its entirety: Samples from collaborators originated in the United States, Italy and Spain and spanned both the acute and convalescent phases of COVID-19. The samples were drawn from the first 160 participants of the ongoing ImmuneRACE study and from roughly 1,300 subjects provided by 6 global collaborators. Sample metadata almost always included a de-identified subject ID, COVID-19 status, age in years and sex. The prospective study material was composed of cDNA or gDNA derived from T cells, B-cell-depleted T cells, or PBMCs. The dataset comprised deeply sampled blood TCRbeta repertoires from subjects exposed to, actively infected with, or recovered from COVID-19. Where available, HLA class I and class II types were taken from metadata supplied by the sample provider and were not determined by assay-based typing. A freely available public database, intended as a resource for researchers studying the immune response to SARS-CoV-2, is where the repertoires were released. On the study overall, not on this receptor specifically: How much clinical and demographic metadata was included differed by source and by participant, and the metadata was provided uncurated.

The immunoSEQ Assay, a bias-controlled multiplex PCR, was used to amplify TCRbeta CDR3 regions from genomic DNA. As for the original processing: The number of nucleated cells in each sample was estimated from the amplification of reference gene primers within the assay. To quantify the absolute abundance of each unique TCRbeta CDR3 rearrangement, sequence reads were collapsed and filtered. For each sample, productive Simpson clonality was calculated as the square root of Simpson's diversity index across productive rearrangements. This is the immuneACCESS table as TCRdb keeps it, with only in-frame sequences that have V and J called. A part of the clones is gone; compared with another copy, unresolved V genes explain less than half, and the rest is unexplained. That table supplies the V and J calls and clone size; D and trimming were determined from the DNA. For this sample the table gives some 150,000 clones, of which about 87% were detected only once. The top ten clones comprise 3% to 4.5% of the sample.

The CDR3 starts with the cysteine, ends with the phenylalanine, and has 15 residues. The DNA shown is the 45-base CDR3, in frame from base 1. Sequences MNHNS (CDR1) and SASEGT (CDR2) are obtained from the germline V gene. V loses 2 bases at its end and J loses 2 bases; junction bases beyond the gene matches: 2. Turning to this clone: The target of this receptor is not known. No per-base quality is available; no much larger clone lies one base away.

A second Seattle source provided samples from volunteer blood donors who had recovered from COVID-19. Whole blood was collected in K2EDTA tubes by collaborating institutions according to the institutions' own protocols. For TCRbeta analysis, collaborators shipped samples in one of three forms: frozen whole blood, isolated PBMCs, or DNA extracted from either of those sample types. The sequence joins TRBV6-1 to TRBJ2-5; 10 of the junction bases match TRBD2. The origin of this receptor is a woman aged 60-75 years who had recovered from COVID-19. What was sequenced was peripheral blood. In nucleotide form, the sequence is TGTGCCAGCAGTGAACAACTAGCGGGGCAAGAGACCCAGTACTTC. It is translated as CASSEQLAGQETQYF.